This T cell receptor (beta chain) was observed in a study of T-cell reconstitution after alpha-beta-depleted transplantation in children. This clonotype was seen more than once but under ten times. Trimming stripped 1 base from V and 5 bases from J, with 11 bases between. Germline V lookup: CDR1 GTSNPN, CDR2 SVGIG (reference sequence). The CDR3 extends over 14 amino acids. During its preparation, the TCRbeta library received unique molecular identifiers. Using its own MiXCR run on the PCR reads, TCRdb lists one record per CDR3 protein. The sample has roughly 340,000 distinct CDR3 sequences, around 15% seen once.

The chain carries TRBV30 and TRBJ2-2; perhaps TRBD1 as D (5 bases). The sample consisted of PBMCs, mostly from graft donor cells, taken 360 days after TCRalphabeta/CD19-depleted stem cell transplant. The source is a male patient between 2 and 15 years old who had a stem cell transplant for acute lymphoblastic leukemia, so the T cells may come from the graft donor. The CDR3, as DNA: TGTGCCTGGAGTGACCACAGGCGGACCGGGGAGCTGTTTTTT. It is translated as CAWSDHRRTGELFF.